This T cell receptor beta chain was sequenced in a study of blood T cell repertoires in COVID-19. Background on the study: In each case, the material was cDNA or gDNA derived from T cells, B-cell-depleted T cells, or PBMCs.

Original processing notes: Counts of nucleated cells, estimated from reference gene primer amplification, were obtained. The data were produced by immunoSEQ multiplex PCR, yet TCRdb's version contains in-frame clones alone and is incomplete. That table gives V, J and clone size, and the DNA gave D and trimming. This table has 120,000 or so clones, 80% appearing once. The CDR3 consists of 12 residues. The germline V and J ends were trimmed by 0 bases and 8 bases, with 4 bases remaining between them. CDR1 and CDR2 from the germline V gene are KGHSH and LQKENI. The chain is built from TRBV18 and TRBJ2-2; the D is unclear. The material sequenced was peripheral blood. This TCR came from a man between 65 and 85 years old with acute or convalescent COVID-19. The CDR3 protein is CASSPPAGELFF. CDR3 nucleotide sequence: TGTGCCAGCTCACCACCAGCAGGGGAGCTGTTTTTT.